The clone carrying this T cell receptor beta chain was seen at least ten times. This sample was included in a study of T-cell reconstitution after alpha-beta-depleted transplantation in children. Trimming cost V 2 bases and J 4 bases; bases outside gene matches: 8. Germline V gives CDR1 SGHTA, CDR2 FQGNSA. This CDR3 region has 16 residues. Unique molecular identifiers were incorporated into the prepared TCRbeta library. TCRdb re-analysed the PCR reads in MiXCR, keeping a single row per CDR3 protein. Of 240,000 or so distinct CDR3 sequences in the sample, around 11% were seen once. This chain connects TRBV7-2 to TRBJ2-3, with 8 bases lining up with TRBD2. The receptor comes from a human donor who donated a stem cell graft to a child with acute lymphoblastic leukemia. This specimen was PBMCs from the stem cell graft donor, taken from the stem cell graft. CDR3 nucleotide sequence: TGTGCCAGCAGCTTATCCGGACGGCGGGAGGCAGATACGCAGTATTTT. It codes for CASSLSGRREADTQYF.